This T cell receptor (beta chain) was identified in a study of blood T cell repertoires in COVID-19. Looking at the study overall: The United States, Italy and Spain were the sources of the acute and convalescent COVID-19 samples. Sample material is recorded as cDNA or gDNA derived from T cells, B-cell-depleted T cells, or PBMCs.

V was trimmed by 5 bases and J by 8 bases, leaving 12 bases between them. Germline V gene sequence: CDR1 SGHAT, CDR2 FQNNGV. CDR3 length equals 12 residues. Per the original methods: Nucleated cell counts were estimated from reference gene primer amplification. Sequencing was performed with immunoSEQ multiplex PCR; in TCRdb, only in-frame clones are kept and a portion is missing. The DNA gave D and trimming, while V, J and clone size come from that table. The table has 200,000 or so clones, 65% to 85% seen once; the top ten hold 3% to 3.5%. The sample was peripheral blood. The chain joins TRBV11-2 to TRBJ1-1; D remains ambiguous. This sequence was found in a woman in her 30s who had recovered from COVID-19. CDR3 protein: CASSQVVTEAFF. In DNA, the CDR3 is TGTGCCAGCAGCCAAGTGGTGACAGAAGCTTTCTTT.